The T cell receptor (beta chain) under discussion was sequenced for a study of blood T cell repertoires in COVID-19. Study-level background: COVID-19 samples collected from the United States, Italy and Spain covered acute and convalescent phases.

Original methodology: Cell counts per sample came from amplifying reference gene primers. Repertoires were generated with immunoSEQ multiplex PCR, while TCRdb's copy carries only in-frame clones and drops some. The D gene and trimming were derived from the DNA, and the V and J assignments and clone size from that table. Altogether 81,000 or so clones are present, about 81% being singletons, with the ten largest covering about an eighth. There are 17 residues in the CDR3. With 0 bases clipped from V and 4 bases from J, the junction kept 7 bases outside the gene matches. CDR1 MNHEY and CDR2 SVGEGT come from the germline V gene.

The sequence was collected from a human donor in a cohort sampled during active COVID-19. This chain links TRBV6-2 or TRBV6-3 with TRBJ2-1; TRBD2 matches 9 bases. Sequenced input: peripheral blood. CDR3 sequence (DNA): TGTGCCAGCAGTTACTCGAACAGCGGGGGGATTTACAATGAGCAGTTCTTC. Its protein is CASSYSNSGGIYNEQFF.